The rows below give T cell receptor beta chains drawn from one sample of a study of blood T cell repertoires in COVID-19. Profiled with immunoSEQ multiplex PCR; TCRdb holds only in-frame clones, not every one. The sample contains around 42,000 clones, 85% to 90% of which appear only once. The sample was peripheral blood. The origin of the receptors is a man between 25 and 39 years old with active or convalescent COVID-19. Both conserved end residues are part of each CDR3. The order of the fields is D gene, J gene, V gene, CDR3 DNA, CDR3 protein. A D gene is named only where the DNA matches it firmly.

d_gene: TRBD1; j_gene: TRBJ2-5; v_gene: TRBV7-9; CDR3nt: TGTGCCAGCAGCTCACTAGGGACAGGGGAACTGGAGACCCAGTACTTC; CDR3aa: CASSSLGTGELETQYF
d_gene: .; j_gene: TRBJ1-1; v_gene: TRBV7-9; CDR3nt: TGTGCCAGCAGTACTCCCGTAGGGGGTAAGGACACTGAAGCTTTCTTT; CDR3aa: CASSTPVGGKDTEAFF
d_gene: .; j_gene: TRBJ1-1; v_gene: TRBV9; CDR3nt: TGTGCCAGCAGCGCCGGGGGAGGTACTGAAGCTTTCTTT; CDR3aa: CASSAGGGTEAFF
d_gene: TRBD1; j_gene: TRBJ1-2; v_gene: TRBV2; CDR3nt: TGTGCCAGCAGTCGGGACAGGGCTAGATCCGCGAACTATGGCTACACCTTC; CDR3aa: CASSRDRARSANYGYTF
d_gene: TRBD1; j_gene: TRBJ1-6; v_gene: TRBV30; CDR3nt: TGTGCCTGGGGACAGGGGCCCAATTCACCCCTCCACTTT; CDR3aa: CAWGQGPNSPLHF
d_gene: TRBD1; j_gene: TRBJ1-5; v_gene: TRBV7-2; CDR3nt: TGTGCCAGCAGCTCCGGGACAGTCTGGAGCAATCAGCCCCAGCATTTT; CDR3aa: CASSSGTVWSNQPQHF
d_gene: .; j_gene: TRBJ2-2; v_gene: TRBV7-9; CDR3nt: TGTGCCAGCAGGCGGGGAGATCATAACGGGGAGCTGTTTTTT; CDR3aa: CASRRGDHNGELFF
d_gene: TRBD1; j_gene: TRBJ1-4; v_gene: TRBV19; CDR3nt: TGTGCCAGTAGTACATCTCGACAGGGATCTAATGAAAAACTGTTTTTT; CDR3aa: CASSTSRQGSNEKLFF
d_gene: TRBD1; j_gene: TRBJ2-3; v_gene: TRBV29-1; CDR3nt: TGCAGCGTTGAAATCTCTAGCACAGGGGTCACAGATACGCAGTATTTT; CDR3aa: CSVEISSTGVTDTQYF
d_gene: TRBD1; j_gene: TRBJ1-5; v_gene: TRBV5-6; CDR3nt: TGTGCCAGCACCCTGAGACAGGGGGACAATCAGCCCCAGCATTTT; CDR3aa: CASTLRQGDNQPQHF
d_gene: .; j_gene: TRBJ2-1; v_gene: TRBV12-5; CDR3nt: TGTGCTAGTGGTCCCGTATCGGGGTACTCCTACAATGAGCAGTTCTTC; CDR3aa: CASGPVSGYSYNEQFF
d_gene: TRBD2; j_gene: TRBJ2-7; v_gene: TRBV9; CDR3nt: TGTGCCAGCAGTCGGGGGGAGCCCTACGAGCAGTACTTC; CDR3aa: CASSRGEPYEQYF
d_gene: .; j_gene: TRBJ1-1; v_gene: TRBV5-1; CDR3nt: TGCGCCAGCAGCTTGGCCCCTCCTGACACTGAAGCTTTCTTT; CDR3aa: CASSLAPPDTEAFF
d_gene: .; j_gene: TRBJ2-1; v_gene: TRBV5-6; CDR3nt: TGTGCCAGCAGCTTGGACGGGGGGCCTGGGAATGAGCAGTTCTTC; CDR3aa: CASSLDGGPGNEQFF
d_gene: .; j_gene: TRBJ2-7; v_gene: TRBV11-2; CDR3nt: TGTGCCAGCAGCTTACTTTCGGCAGGGGCAACCTACGAGCAGTACTTC; CDR3aa: CASSLLSAGATYEQYF
d_gene: .; j_gene: TRBJ1-6; v_gene: TRBV5-1; CDR3nt: TGCGCCAGCAGCCGGCGACACGACTCACCCCTCCACTTT; CDR3aa: CASSRRHDSPLHF
d_gene: .; j_gene: TRBJ2-3; v_gene: TRBV5-4; CDR3nt: TGTGCCAGCAGCCGACTCACAGATACGCAGTATTTT; CDR3aa: CASSRLTDTQYF
d_gene: TRBD1; j_gene: TRBJ1-3; v_gene: TRBV7-2; CDR3nt: TGTGCCAGCAGCTTGTCAGGGGGCGGTGGAAACACCATATATTTT; CDR3aa: CASSLSGGGGNTIYF
d_gene: .; j_gene: TRBJ2-2; v_gene: TRBV7-3; CDR3nt: TGTGCCAGCAGCTTGAGGGTATCCGGGGAGCTGTTTTTT; CDR3aa: CASSLRVSGELFF
d_gene: .; j_gene: TRBJ1-6; v_gene: TRBV19; CDR3nt: TGTGCCAGTAGTATAGTGGAGGGCTCACCCCTCCACTTT; CDR3aa: CASSIVEGSPLHF
d_gene: TRBD1; j_gene: TRBJ2-1; v_gene: TRBV6-5; CDR3nt: TGTGCCAGCACCCTTCTCCCGGGACAGGAGATTCTCTTC; CDR3aa: CASTLLPGQEILF
d_gene: TRBD1; j_gene: TRBJ1-5; v_gene: TRBV5-1; CDR3nt: TGCGCCAGCAGCACAGGGGGAGGTAATCAGCCCCAGCATTTT; CDR3aa: CASSTGGGNQPQHF
d_gene: TRBD1; j_gene: TRBJ2-3; v_gene: TRBV9; CDR3nt: TGTGCCAGCAGCGTTGGGACAGGATCGGGAGATACGCAGTATTTT; CDR3aa: CASSVGTGSGDTQYF
d_gene: TRBD2; j_gene: TRBJ2-3; v_gene: TRBV11-3; CDR3nt: TGTGCCAGTCGAAATCTAGCGGGAGTGTCCACAGATACGCAGTATTTT; CDR3aa: CASRNLAGVSTDTQYF
d_gene: .; j_gene: TRBJ1-1; v_gene: TRBV7-9; CDR3nt: TGTGCCAGCAGCTTAGCGCAGGAGGGGCCTCACACTGAAGCTTTCTTT; CDR3aa: CASSLAQEGPHTEAFF
d_gene: TRBD2; j_gene: TRBJ2-2; v_gene: TRBV12-5; CDR3nt: TGTGCTAGTGGTTTGGGGCTAGCGGGAGGGCTCACCGGGGAGCTGTTTTTT; CDR3aa: CASGLGLAGGLTGELFF
d_gene: .; j_gene: TRBJ1-1; v_gene: TRBV6-5; CDR3nt: TGTGCCAGCACCCAGACAGGTGGAAGTGAAGCTTTCTTT; CDR3aa: CASTQTGGSEAFF